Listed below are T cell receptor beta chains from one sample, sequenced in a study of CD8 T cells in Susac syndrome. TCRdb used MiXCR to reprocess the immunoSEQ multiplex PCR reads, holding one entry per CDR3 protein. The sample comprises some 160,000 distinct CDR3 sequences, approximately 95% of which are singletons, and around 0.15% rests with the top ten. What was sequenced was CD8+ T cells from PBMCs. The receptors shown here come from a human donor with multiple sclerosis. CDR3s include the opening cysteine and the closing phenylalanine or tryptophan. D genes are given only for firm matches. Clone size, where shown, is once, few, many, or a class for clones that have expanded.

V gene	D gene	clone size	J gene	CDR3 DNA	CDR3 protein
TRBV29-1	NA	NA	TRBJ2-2	TGCAGCGTTGAGCTAGACACCGGGGAGCTGTTTTTT	CSVELDTGELFF
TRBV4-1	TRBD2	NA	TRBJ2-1	TGCGCCAGCAGCCAAGTGGGATCCGGGACTAGCGAATACAATGAGCAGTTCTTC	CASSQVGSGTSEYNEQFF
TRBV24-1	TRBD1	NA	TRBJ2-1	TGTGCCACCGGACCAGGGGGCCTCAATGAGCAGTTCTTC	CATGPGGLNEQFF
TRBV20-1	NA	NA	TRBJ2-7	TGCAGTGCAAGTGGTATAGGGGCAGGAACTTTGGACCCCTACGAGCAGTACTTC	CSASGIGAGTLDPYEQYF
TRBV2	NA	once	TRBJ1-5	TGTGCCAGCATAGAAGACCTCGGGGGGTACAATCAGCCCCAGCATTTT	CASIEDLGGYNQPQHF
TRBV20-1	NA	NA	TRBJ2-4	TGCAGTGCTAGAGAAGCCAGGGGATGGGACAAAAACATTCAGTACTTC	CSAREARGWDKNIQYF
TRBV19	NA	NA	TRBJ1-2	TGTGCCACCACACCGACGGGGGGCGGCTACACCTTC	CATTPTGGGYTF
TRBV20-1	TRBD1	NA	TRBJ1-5	TGCAGTGCTAGACCGGACAGGAGTCAGCCCCAGCATTTT	CSARPDRSQPQHF
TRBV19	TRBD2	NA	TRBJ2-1	TGTGCCAGTAGTACCTTCTTAGCGGGAGGGCCGGATGAGCAGTTCTTC	CASSTFLAGGPDEQFF
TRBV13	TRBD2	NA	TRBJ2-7	TGTGCCAGCAGCCCGGGACTAGCGGGGCCGTCCTCCTACGAGCAGTACTTC	CASSPGLAGPSSYEQYF
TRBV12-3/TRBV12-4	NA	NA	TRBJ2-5	TGTGCCAGCAGTTCGCATAGGGGTGGAGAAGAGACCCAGTACTTC	CASSSHRGGEETQYF
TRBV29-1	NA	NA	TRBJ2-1	TGCAGCGGTGGGGGCGGCGGGAGTGGTGATGAGCAGTTCTTC	CSGGGGGSGDEQFF
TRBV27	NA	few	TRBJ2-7	TGTGCCAGCAGTTTAGATCTTACCTACGAGCAGTACTTC	CASSLDLTYEQYF
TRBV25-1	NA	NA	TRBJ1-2	TGTGCCAGCAGTGAATATCACGGAAACTATGGCTACACCTTC	CASSEYHGNYGYTF
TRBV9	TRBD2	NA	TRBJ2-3	TGTGCCAGCAGCAAAAGGACTAGCGGGGGGACAGATACGCAGTATTTT	CASSKRTSGGTDTQYF
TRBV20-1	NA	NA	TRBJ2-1	TGCAGTGCTAAAGGGGGGGGACCAGCGTGGAATGAGCAGTTCTTC	CSAKGGGPAWNEQFF
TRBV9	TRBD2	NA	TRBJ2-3	TGTGCCAGCAGCGCCTCCCCCGGGGGGGGCCAAGATACGCAGTATTTT	CASSASPGGGQDTQYF
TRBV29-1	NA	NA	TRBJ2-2	TGCAGCGTTGAACGACAGCCACTCCCGAACACCGGGGAGCTGTTTTTT	CSVERQPLPNTGELFF
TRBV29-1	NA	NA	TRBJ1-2	TGCAGCGTATGGACAGAGAACTATGGCTACACCTTC	CSVWTENYGYTF
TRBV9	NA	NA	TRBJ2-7	TGTGCCAGCAGCGTAGAGAAGGTTCCCACCTACGAGCAGTACTTC	CASSVEKVPTYEQYF
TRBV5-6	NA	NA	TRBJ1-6	TGTGCCAGCAGCCCCCAGGGACCGAATTCACCCCTCCACTTT	CASSPQGPNSPLHF
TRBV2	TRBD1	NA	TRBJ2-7	TGTGCCAGCAGCGCCCCCGGGCAGGGGGATCTCGAGCAGTACTTC	CASSAPGQGDLEQYF
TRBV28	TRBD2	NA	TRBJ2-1	TGTGCCAGCACCTCTTCGTTCCTGGGGGTACTAGCGGGAGGGTACAATGAGCAGTTCTTC	CASTSSFLGVLAGGYNEQFF
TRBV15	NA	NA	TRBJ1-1	TGTGCCACCAGCAGATACGACCAGGCGAACACTGAAGCTTTCTTT	CATSRYDQANTEAFF
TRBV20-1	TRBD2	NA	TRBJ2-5	TGCAGTGCCGGGACTAGCGGGATCGATGAGACCCAGTACTTC	CSAGTSGIDETQYF
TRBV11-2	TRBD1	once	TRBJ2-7	TGTGCCAGCAGCTTAGGTGGACAGGGGACCTACGAGCAGTACTTC	CASSLGGQGTYEQYF
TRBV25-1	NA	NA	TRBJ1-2	TGTGCCAGCAGTGGCGTGGGGGACTTCTATGGCTACACCTTC	CASSGVGDFYGYTF
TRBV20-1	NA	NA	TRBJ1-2	TGCAGTGCCACAGGTTATACTAACTATGGCTACACCTTC	CSATGYTNYGYTF